This T cell receptor (beta chain) was sequenced during a study of cytomegalovirus exposure and HLA in healthy donors. Overall study findings and caveats: V- and J-gene trimming in TCR beta was tied to a missense DCLRE1C variant by an analysis performed later. A later analysis found that most CMV-associated TCR beta chains appeared HLA-restricted. Earlier analysis yielded a pattern in which most TCR beta V segments were productive about 90% or about 30% of the time.

This CDR3 contains 18 residues. V was shortened by 7 bases and J by 1 base, with 25 bases between the two germline ends. CDR1 is MDHEN, CDR2 SYDVKM, per germline. A multiplex PCR was run with 60 Vbeta primers and 13 Jbeta primers. Produced via immunoSEQ multiplex PCR; TCRdb's table is partial and in-frame only. The sample carries about 140,000 clones, 70% to 80% recorded once. For this clone: Its specificity is unknown.

The specimen sequenced was PBMCs. The chain has TRBV28 and TRBJ1-1, with D maybe TRBD1 (6 bases). The receptor was derived from a female donor in good health and CMV-seronegative. The CDR3 spells CASTPPWGTGQGNTEAFF. DNA of the CDR3: TGTGCCAGCACGCCCCCCTGGGGTACAGGGCAGGGGAACACTGAAGCTTTCTTT.